The 20 T cell receptor beta chains below come from one sample, sequenced in a study of T-cell memory formation after mild COVID-19. TCRdb redid the calling of the 5' RACE reads with MiXCR, one entry per CDR3 protein. The table records about half a million distinct CDR3 sequences, about 20% of them present only once. Sequences were obtained from PBMCs or a T cell subset sorted from them (not recorded which). The receptors shown here come from an adult woman who had mild COVID-19 (a few samples of this study predate the infection). Cell type and time point are not known.

This chain connects TRBV4-3 to TRBJ2-3; D is undetermined. From germline, CDR1 is LGHNA and CDR2 YSLEER. There are 19 residues in the CDR3. Trimming cost V 4 bases and J 3 bases, with 26 bases left between them. DNA of the CDR3: TGCGCCAGCAGCCCTATGTTTACGCCCTCCTCGACTGGAACAGATACGCAGTATTTT. It codes for CASSPMFTPSSTGTDTQYF.

This clonotype was counted only a few times. The chain couples TRBV11-2 to TRBJ1-2; D may be TRBD1 (5 bases). This CDR3 is built from 14 residues. V lost 5 bases to trimming and J lost 2 bases, with 12 bases between them. CDR1 SGHAT and CDR2 FQNNGV come from the germline V gene. In DNA form, the CDR3 reads TGTGCCAGCAGCCCGTTGAGGGGCAACTATGGCTACACCTTC. This codes for CASSPLRGNYGYTF.

This clonotype appeared many times. The V and J genes are TRBV4-1 and TRBJ1-5; D is unresolved. V was pared by 1 base and J by 4 bases, with 8 bases between. The CDR3 consists of 14 residues. CDR1 and CDR2 (germline): MGHRA, YSYEKL. The CDR3 region has the DNA TGCGCCAGCAGCCAAGGGCGTGGGAATCAGCCCCAGCATTTT. Protein: CASSQGRGNQPQHF.

The chain links TRBV11-2 to TRBJ1-1; D unresolved. From germline, CDR1 is SGHAT and CDR2 FQNNGV. CDR3 length: 15 amino acids. Between the trimmed V and J ends, which lost 2 bases and 1 base, there was a span of 11 bases. This CDR3 is CASSLWGVKNTEAFF. The CDR3 DNA is TGTGCCAGCAGCTTATGGGGAGTGAAGAACACTGAAGCTTTCTTT.

In this sample, this clonotype turned up many times. J is TRBJ1-5 and V is TRBV11-2, with a possible D match to TRBD1 (6 bases). The V gene's germline CDR1 is SGHAT and CDR2 FQNNGV. This CDR3 comprises 14 residues. Trimming stripped 5 bases from V and 5 bases from J, with 13 bases between. This chain's CDR3 is CASSRTGMDQPQHF. The CDR3 DNA sequence: TGTGCCAGCAGCCGTACAGGGATGGATCAGCCCCAGCATTTT.

The chain uses TRBV20-1 and TRBJ2-3; D may match TRBD1 or TRBD2 (6 bases each). The V gene lost 6 bases and the J gene lost 1 base, with 14 bases spanning the gap. The CDR3 loop spans 14 amino acids. CDR1 and CDR2 from the germline V gene are DFQATT and SNEGSKA (reference sequence). CDR3: CSADSRGRTDTQYF. The CDR3 DNA follows: TGCAGTGCGGACTCCCGGGGGCGCACAGATACGCAGTATTTT.

The CDR3 loop is CAWSLGGTNYGYTF. CDR3 coding DNA: TGTGCCTGGAGTTTGGGGGGAACTAACTATGGCTACACCTTC. This chain joins TRBV30 and TRBJ1-2, with D perhaps TRBD1 (5 bases). This CDR3 spans 14 amino acids. V lost 2 bases to trimming and J lost 0 bases, with 10 bases between them. Looked up from germline, CDR1 is GTSNPN and CDR2 is SVGIG (reference sequence).

This sequence joins TRBV11-1 and TRBJ1-2; 7 bases fit TRBD1. The ends lost 6 bases at V and 3 bases at J; junction bases unmatched: 4. The length of the CDR3 is 13 residues. The germline gives CDR1 SGHAT, CDR2 FQDESV (reference sequence). The CDR3 spells CASSDGQDYGYTF. CDR3 DNA sequence: TGTGCCAGCAGTGACGGACAGGACTATGGCTACACCTTC.

This sequence joins TRBV7-2 and TRBJ2-7, with D perhaps matching TRBD2 (6 bases). Trimming stripped 5 bases from V and 4 bases from J, with 18 bases between. The CDR3 sequence is 15 residues long. The germline CDR1 and CDR2 sequences are SGHTA and FQGNSA. The CDR3 is CASSADRASVYEQYF. The CDR3 DNA reads TGTGCCAGCAGCGCCGACCGGGCTAGCGTGTACGAGCAGTACTTC. Drawing the rest from reference TRBV7-2 and TRBJ2-7, the complete variable domain is GAGVSQSPSNKVTEKGKDVELRCDPISGHTALYWYRQSLGQGLEFLIYFQGNSAPDKSGLPSDRFSAERTGGSVSTLTIQRTQQEDSAVYLCASSADRASVYEQYFGPGTRLTVT.

This clonotype was counted at least ten times. V is TRBV24-1 and J is TRBJ2-7; tentatively, D is TRBD2 (6 bases). The V gene lost 9 bases and the J gene lost 5 bases, with 10 bases spanning the gap. The CDR3 length is 11 residues. From germline, CDR1 is KGHDR and CDR2 SFDVKD. The CDR3: CATARGHEQYF. CDR3 bases: TGTGCCACCGCGCGGGGCCACGAGCAGTACTTC.

The chain has TRBV14 and TRBJ2-7; TRBD1 agrees at 8 bases. The CDR3 loop spans 14 amino acids. Germline trimming cut 7 bases from V and 6 bases from J; bases unmatched to any gene: 11. The germline V gene has CDR1 SGHDN and CDR2 FVKESK. DNA of the CDR3: TGTGCCAGCAACTCAGACCAGGGGGCGGGCGAGCAGTACTTC. Protein product: CASNSDQGAGEQYF.

This clonotype was observed many times. This chain connects TRBV10-3 to TRBJ2-3; 13 bases fit TRBD2. J was trimmed by 1 base and V by 0 bases; bases with no gene match: 10. This CDR3 spans 20 amino acids. Germline values: CDR1 ENHRY, CDR2 SYGVKD. This chain's CDR3 is CAISESPTSGGRSGTDTQYF. CDR3 DNA sequence: TGTGCCATCAGTGAGTCCCCGACTAGCGGGGGGCGGAGTGGCACAGATACGCAGTATTTT.

CDR3 sequence (DNA): TGTGCCAGCAGCAGCGTGGGGAATGAGCAGTTCTTC. This gives the protein CASSSVGNEQFF. The chain combines TRBV5-4 with TRBJ2-1, with no clear D. This CDR3 spans 12 amino acids. The V gene's germline CDR1 is SGHNT and CDR2 YYREEE (reference sequence). V was cut by 4 bases and J by 7 bases, with 9 bases left in between.

In its sample, this clonotype was seen a few times. This chain connects TRBV18 to TRBJ1-1; no clear D gene. The CDR3 has 13 amino acids. V lost 6 bases, J lost 2 bases, and 10 bases lay in between. The germline gives CDR1 KGHSH, CDR2 LQKENI. The CDR3 DNA reads as TGTGCCAGCTCCCCCTTGGGCAACACTGAAGCTTTCTTT. Amino acid sequence: CASSPLGNTEAFF.

Only one count was recorded for this clonotype. In DNA form, the CDR3 reads TGCAGTGCCCCGGGACAGGGGAACTCCGCGAACACCGGGGAGCTGTTTTTT. Translated: CSAPGQGNSANTGELFF. This chain uses TRBV20-1 with TRBJ2-2; 10 nucleotides match TRBD1. This CDR3 region has 17 residues. J gave up 0 bases and V 6 bases, and 10 bases lay outside the gene matches. The V gene's germline CDR1 is DFQATT and CDR2 SNEGSKA (reference sequence).

V and J are TRBV6-2 or TRBV6-3 and TRBJ2-7, with TRBD1 identical over 7 bases. Germline loops: CDR1 MNHEY, CDR2 SVGEGT. V dropped 2 bases and J dropped 5; count of bases not matched to a gene: 9. The length of the CDR3 is 15 residues. The CDR3 region has the DNA TGTGCCAGCAGTTACCTTCAGGGGGTTGGTGACGAGCAGTACTTC. It is translated as CASSYLQGVGDEQYF.

This clonotype was detected a few times. In DNA, the CDR3 is TGTGCCAGCAGCGTAGCGATTACAGGGCAAGAGACCCAGTACTTC. This encodes CASSVAITGQETQYF. The V gene is TRBV9, the J gene TRBJ2-5; D possibly corresponds to TRBD1 (6 bases). The germline V and J ends were trimmed by 0 bases and 2 bases, with 11 bases remaining between them. The CDR3 runs 15 residues. CDR1 SGDLS and CDR2 YYNGEE come from the germline V gene.

This clonotype was detected a few times. V usage is TRBV29-1 and J usage is TRBJ2-7, with D perhaps TRBD1 or TRBD2 (5 bases each). CDR3 length: 13 residues. V dropped 6 bases and J dropped 3 bases, with 15 bases sitting between them. CDR1 and CDR2 (germline): SQVTM, ANQGSEA. The CDR3 DNA is TGCAGCGTCCTCGGGACCGGGGACTACGAGCAGTACTTC. It yields the protein CSVLGTGDYEQYF.

The J gene is TRBJ2-3, the V gene TRBV18; unclear D gene. CDR3 length: 13 residues. CDR1 and CDR2 from the germline V gene are KGHSH and LQKENI. V lost 2 bases and J 6 bases, leaving 9 bases between the germline ends. The CDR3 DNA sequence: TGTGCCAGCTCACCATTTGAAATCGATACGCAGTATTTT. Translation gives CASSPFEIDTQYF. The variable domain in full, completed from reference TRBV18 and TRBJ2-3, reads NAGVMQNPRHLVRRRGQEARLRCSPMKGHSHVYWYRQLPEEGLKFMVYLQKENIIDESGMPKERFSAEFPKEGPSILRIQQVVRGDSAAYFCASSPFEIDTQYFGPGTRLTVL.

This clonotype appeared a few times. The chain couples TRBV12-3 or TRBV12-4 to TRBJ2-1, with D perhaps TRBD1 or TRBD2 (6 bases each). The CDR3 has 15 amino acids. V gave up 2 bases and J gave up 7 bases, with 15 bases separating them. The CDR3 spells CASSLSRGGYNEQFF. In DNA, the CDR3 is TGTGCCAGCAGTTTATCTCGAGGGGGGTATAATGAGCAGTTCTTC.